Shown below are 17 T cell receptor beta chains from a single sample sequenced in a study of CD8 T cells in ankylosing spondylitis. TCRdb re-derived calls from the 5' RACE reads in MiXCR, one entry per CDR3 protein. The sample contains more than 95,000 distinct CDR3 sequences, about 8.5% of which appear only once. What was sequenced was blood, either unsorted or a sorted T cell fraction (not recorded which). The source is a male donor with ankylosing spondylitis or in good health (not recorded which).

By its share, this clonotype is medium-sized. This chain connects TRBV6-1 to TRBJ2-7, with D perhaps matching TRBD2 (7 bases). The germline CDR1 and CDR2 sequences are MNHNS and SASEGT. The germline V and J ends were trimmed by 6 bases and 4 bases, with 16 bases remaining between them. This CDR3 comprises 14 residues. The CDR3 DNA reads as TGTGCCAGCAGAGAACAGGGAGGGATTTACGAGCAGTACTTC. This translates into CASREQGGIYEQYF.

V usage is TRBV7-9 and J usage is TRBJ2-7; TRBD1 matches 8 bases. This CDR3 is 14 amino acids long. Germline V gene data show CDR1 as SEHNR and CDR2 as FQNEAQ (reference sequence). V lost 4 bases and J lost 2; bases outside the gene matches: 4. CDR3 sequence (DNA): TGTGCCAGCAGCTCGGACAGGGTACCCTACGAGCAGTACTTC. Translated, it gives CASSSDRVPYEQYF.

This clonotype was recorded a few times. The chain combines TRBV7-2 with TRBJ2-3, with D possibly called TRBD1 or TRBD2 (5 bases each). This CDR3 has 16 residues. Trimming stripped 0 bases from V and 0 bases from J, with 10 bases between. Germline V gene lookup returns CDR1 SGHTA and CDR2 FQGNSA. For the CDR3, the DNA is TGTGCCAGCAGCTTAGCGGGGGACGCTAGCACAGATACGCAGTATTTT. As protein: CASSLAGDASTDTQYF.

This clonotype has a handful of counts. V and J are TRBV7-2 and TRBJ2-3; 8 nucleotides match TRBD1. Looked up from germline, CDR1 is SGHTA and CDR2 is FQGNSA. The length of the CDR3 is 15 residues. V gave up 6 bases and J gave up 3 bases; unmatched junction bases: 8. The chain's CDR3 is CASRPPGQATDTQYF. The CDR3 nucleotides read TGTGCCAGCAGGCCCCCGGGACAGGCAACAGATACGCAGTATTTT.

This clonotype has at least ten counts. J is TRBJ2-7 and V is TRBV12-3 or TRBV12-4, with D possibly being TRBD1 (6 bases). The CDR3 loop spans 15 amino acids. Trimming took 8 bases from V and 0 from J, leaving 17 bases between them. The chain's CDR3 is CASGLTGMASYEQYF. In DNA, the CDR3 is TGTGCCAGCGGGCTAACAGGGATGGCCTCCTACGAGCAGTACTTC.

The chain links TRBV20-1 to TRBJ1-5; tentatively, D is TRBD1 (5 bases). This CDR3 is built from 16 residues. Trimming cost V 3 bases and J 3 bases, with 18 bases left between them. Germline CDR1 reads DFQATT; CDR2 reads SNEGSKA (reference sequence). CDR3 nucleotides: TGCAGTGCTAGTTTGGGGGGACTCGCCGACAATCAGCCCCAGCATTTT. Residues: CSASLGGLADNQPQHF.

This clonotype came up many times. This rearrangement joins TRBV20-1 to TRBJ2-2; TRBD1 or TRBD2 may be the D gene (5 bases each). The CDR3 contains 15 residues. Per germline, CDR1 DFQATT and CDR2 SNEGSKA (reference sequence). The ends were cut back, 6 bases at V and 3 bases at J, with 17 bases in the middle. CDR3 protein: CSARDRGTDTGELFF. Here the CDR3 DNA reads TGCAGTGCACGGGACCGCGGTACAGACACCGGGGAGCTGTTTTTT.

This chain joins TRBV29-1 and TRBJ1-2; tentatively, D is TRBD1 (5 bases). Trimming took 7 bases from V and 0 from J, leaving 24 bases between them. Germline CDR1 SQVTM, CDR2 ANQGSEA. The CDR3 extends over 17 amino acids. In nucleotides, the CDR3 is TGCAGCGCCTACACATCCCAAGGCAGGGAGGCTAACTATGGCTACACCTTC. As protein: CSAYTSQGREANYGYTF.

This clonotype was counted ten times or more. The rearrangement joins TRBV12-3 or TRBV12-4 to TRBJ1-2; the match to TRBD1 covers 8 bases. This CDR3 comprises 15 residues. V dropped 4 bases and J dropped 4; count of bases not matched to a gene: 8. The CDR3 DNA is TGTGCCAGCAGTTCAGGACAGGGATTTTCCTATGGCTACACCTTC. Protein sequence: CASSSGQGFSYGYTF.

This clonotype came up many times. The V and J genes are TRBV24-1 and TRBJ2-3; 9 bases match TRBD1. The CDR3 consists of 16 residues. CDR1 and CDR2 from the germline V gene are KGHDR and SFDVKD. Trimming removed 2 bases from V and 0 bases from J; junction bases left unmatched: 2. Here the CDR3 reads CATSDSGQGSTDTQYF. Written as DNA, the CDR3 is TGTGCCACCAGTGATTCAGGACAGGGGAGCACAGATACGCAGTATTTT.

The genes are TRBV4-3 and TRBJ1-1; D remains unclear. Germline CDR1 is LGHNA and CDR2 is YSLEER. Trimming took off 0 bases at V and 1 base at J, with 9 bases between the two ends. The CDR3 is made up of 15 amino acids. CDR3 DNA sequence: TGCGCCAGCAGCCAAGATAGCGGGCAGAACACTGAAGCTTTCTTT. Encoded protein: CASSQDSGQNTEAFF.

This clonotype showed up many times. The J gene is TRBJ2-7, the V gene TRBV2; D not certain. This CDR3 region has 13 residues. The V gene's germline CDR1 is SNHLY and CDR2 FYNNEI. The germline V and J ends were trimmed by 2 bases and 3 bases, with 8 bases remaining between them. The CDR3 loop reads CASSESRYYEQYF. CDR3 nucleotides: TGTGCCAGCAGTGAATCGAGATACTACGAGCAGTACTTC.

This clonotype was found many times. J is TRBJ2-1 and V is TRBV10-3; no definite D call. The ends were cut back, 6 bases at V and 5 bases at J, with 11 bases in the middle. CDR3 length: 13 amino acids. Germline CDR1 and CDR2: ENHRY and SYGVKD. CDR3 coding DNA: TGTGCCATCAGCCCGATGACCAACAATGAGCAGTTCTTC. It is translated as CAISPMTNNEQFF.

This clonotype was found many times. V usage is TRBV29-1 and J usage is TRBJ2-1; D gene ambiguous. Germline V CDR1 and CDR2: SQVTM, ANQGSEA. V was pared by 8 bases and J by 8 bases, with 10 bases between. This CDR3 is 10 amino acids long. The CDR3 nucleotides are TGCAGCTTTACCGACCATGAGCAGTTCTTC. It encodes CSFTDHEQFF.

This clonotype was observed many times. The chain combines TRBV20-1 with TRBJ2-3, with 11 bases fitting TRBD2. Germline-derived CDR1 and CDR2 are DFQATT and SNEGSKA (reference sequence). J gave up 5 bases and V 3 bases, and 7 bases lay outside the gene matches. The CDR3 loop spans 15 amino acids. CDR3 nucleotide sequence: TGCAGTGCTAGTCATACTAGCGGGAGTCTAGATACGCAGTATTTT. Protein: CSASHTSGSLDTQYF.

This clonotype was seen at least ten times. The chain uses TRBV2 and TRBJ2-1; tentative D call: TRBD2 (5 bases). The CDR3 runs 15 residues. With 6 bases removed from V and 0 bases from J, the gap between germline ends came to 12 bases. Per germline, CDR1 SNHLY and CDR2 FYNNEI. CDR3 region: CASRQRSSSYNEQFF. The CDR3 coding sequence is TGTGCCAGCAGACAGCGGTCCAGCTCCTACAATGAGCAGTTCTTC.

This clonotype has at least ten counts. V and J are TRBV5-1 and TRBJ1-1; TRBD1 is a possible D gene (5 bases). This CDR3 contains 19 residues. The germline CDR1 and CDR2 sequences are SGHRS and YFSETQ. Deletions cut 4 bases from V and 0 bases from J, with 25 bases between. The chain's CDR3 is CASSPSPGLSPRMNTEAFF. In DNA form, the CDR3 reads TGCGCCAGCAGCCCTAGCCCGGGACTCTCGCCTCGCATGAACACTGAAGCTTTCTTT.